This T cell receptor beta chain was identified during a study of T-cell reconstitution after alpha-beta-depleted transplantation in children. As to this clonotype: Its antigen is unknown.

Construction of the TCRbeta library involved unique molecular identifiers. TCRdb redid the calling of the PCR reads with MiXCR, one entry per CDR3 protein. The sample has a few hundred thousand distinct CDR3 sequences, 25% to 30% seen once; the top ten hold just over 35%. The germline V gene encodes CDR1 KGHDR and CDR2 SFDVKD. With 9 bases clipped from V and 6 bases from J, the junction kept 1 base outside the gene matches. This CDR3 is 10 amino acids long. Broader study findings: Some patients' high day-60 TCRbeta diversity was attributed to recipient cells surviving conditioning. One year post-transplant, T-cell counts and diversity were largely derived from T cells produced anew. Several hundred expanded graft clones reportedly were the source of alpha-beta T cells about two months after transplant.

The receptor's source is a boy in the first two years of life with Wiskott-Aldrich syndrome, due to receive a stem cell transplant. This specimen was PBMCs, taken before TCRalphabeta/CD19-depleted stem cell transplant. This rearrangement joins TRBV24-1 to TRBJ2-7; the match to TRBD1 covers 7 bases. This CDR3 is CATPGGEQYF. CDR3 DNA: TGTGCCACCCCAGGGGGCGAGCAGTACTTC.